Described below is a single TCR beta chain sequence and its context. No antigen is known for it. A second PCR, run for roughly 7 to 12 cycles, used a sample-barcoded 5' primer plus a J-beta primer mix. TCRdb itself ran the 5' RACE reads through MiXCR, one entry per CDR3 protein. The table lists roughly 500,000 distinct CDR3 sequences, under 30% of them singletons. The record originates from a study of blood T cells in healthy people across ages. Study-level results: A roughly linear fall in TCR beta diversity per million T cells was seen with increasing age. Donor CMV status, an unknown factor, possibly confounded changes in expanded clonotypes.

The germline CDR1 and CDR2 sequences are MNHEY and SVGEGT. CDR3 length: 16 residues. The V end was cut by 6 bases, the J end by 3 bases, with 18 bases between. The data were also submitted as part of a second study, on T cells of mothers and their children. That investigation notes: Whatever RNA was extracted went entirely into cDNA synthesis, at roughly 1.5 ug per 15 ul. Over 8 million TCR beta CDR3 reads were obtained from each mother, and about 3 million from each child.

The TCR comes from a boy between 10 and 17 years old in good health. The chain links TRBV6-2 or TRBV6-3 to TRBJ1-3; D not resolved. Sequencing was performed on blood. In DNA form, the CDR3 reads TGTGCCAGCAGGTTTTCCGGGTTCCGCCTTGGAAACACCATATATTTT. It translates to CASRFSGFRLGNTIYF.